This TCR beta chain was profiled in a study of blood T cells in healthy people across ages. For the study at large: About one barcoded beta molecule was captured per two T cells (by template switching).

Using a J-beta primer mix together with a sample-barcoded 5' primer, a second PCR was run for about 6 to 12 cycles. TCRdb reprocessed the 5' RACE reads with MiXCR, giving one entry per CDR3 protein. The table lists fewer than 2 million distinct CDR3 sequences, around 40% of them singletons. The CDR3 consists of 13 residues. Between the trimmed V and J ends, which lost 3 bases and 7 bases, there was a span of 11 bases. Germline V gives CDR1 SGHTA, CDR2 FQGNSA. The chain links TRBV7-2 to TRBJ2-3; D possibly corresponds to TRBD2 (5 bases). This TCR came from a human donor in good health. What was sequenced was blood. The CDR3 reads CASSLGWENTQYF. The CDR3 DNA is TGTGCCAGCAGCTTGGGGTGGGAGAATACGCAGTATTTT.